This T cell receptor (beta chain) stems from a study of vaccination and CD4 T cells after COVID-19. Study background: Post-vaccine specimens were obtained a median 72 days after dose two (range 14 to 241). The authors gave control cultures a CEFX pool, an HIV-1 Nef pool, or no peptide. General study results and limits: For convalescent patients, 304 of the 307 vaccine-specific clones analyzed were classified as spike mono-reactive.

Treatment meaning: roughly nine-day PBMC culture with coronavirus spike peptide pools or control peptides (ViraFEST assay). PBMC cultures, at a few million cells per well, received about 10 IU/ml IL-2 and roughly 9.4 ug/ml peptide pools. With the Oncomine TCR Beta short-read assay, DNA from cultured CD4+ T cells was sequenced. TCRdb re-analysed the PCR reads in MiXCR, keeping a single row per CDR3 protein. This table has about 6,600 distinct CDR3 sequences, about 20% appearing once. As for this clonotype: Its target is unknown.

The length of the CDR3 is 13 residues. CDR1 is WNHNN, CDR2 SYGVQD, per germline (reference sequence). V lost 4 bases and J 3 bases, leaving 9 bases between the germline ends. Source: CD4+ T cells from blood, cultured in vitro, taken after SARS-CoV-2 vaccination. This TCR derives from a human donor who had recovered from COVID-19. The chain couples TRBV10-1 to TRBJ1-1; D remains ambiguous. Here the CDR3 reads CASSVNRDTEAFF. For the CDR3, the DNA is TGCGCCAGCAGTGTGAACCGGGACACTGAAGCTTTCTTT.